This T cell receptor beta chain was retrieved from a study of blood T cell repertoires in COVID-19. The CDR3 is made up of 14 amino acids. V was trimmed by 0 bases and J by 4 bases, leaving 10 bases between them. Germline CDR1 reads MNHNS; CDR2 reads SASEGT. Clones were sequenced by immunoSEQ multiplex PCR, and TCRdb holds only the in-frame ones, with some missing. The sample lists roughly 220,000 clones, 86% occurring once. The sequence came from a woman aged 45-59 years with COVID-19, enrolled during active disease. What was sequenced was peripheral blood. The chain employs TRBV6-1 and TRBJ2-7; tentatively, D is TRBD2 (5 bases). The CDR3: CASSEARTLYEQYV. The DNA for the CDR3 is TGTGCCAGCAGTGAAGCGAGGACTCTATACGAGCAGTACGTC.